This TCR beta chain was found in a study of blood T cell repertoires in COVID-19 (dated by TCRdb to the early 2020s). Turning to the overall study: Samples from collaborators originated in the United States, Italy and Spain and spanned both the acute and convalescent phases of COVID-19. The prospective study material was composed of cDNA or gDNA derived from T cells, B-cell-depleted T cells, or PBMCs. Deeply sampled blood TCRbeta repertoires from subjects exposed to, actively infected with, or recovered from COVID-19 were included in the dataset. The repertoires were released in a freely available public database intended as a resource for research on the immune response to SARS-CoV-2. The samples were drawn from the first 160 participants of the ongoing ImmuneRACE study and from some 1,300 subjects provided by 6 global collaborators. Sample metadata almost always included a de-identified subject ID, COVID-19 status, age in years and sex. Where available, HLA class I and class II types were taken from metadata supplied by the sample provider and were not determined by assay-based typing.

In Seattle, one collaborating source enrolled patients while the infection was active and tracked those patients longitudinally over the course of disease. Collaborating institutions collected whole blood in K2EDTA tubes following their own protocols. For TCRbeta analysis, collaborators shipped samples in one of three forms: frozen whole blood, isolated PBMCs, or DNA extracted from either of those sample types. Study-level results and caveats: The amount of clinical and demographic metadata varied by source and participant and was provided uncurated.

Note on this clone: Its antigen is unknown. The sample holds no much larger clone one base away, and base qualities are not on file.

Counted from cysteine to phenylalanine, this CDR3 has 12 amino acids. Here the CDR3 DNA is all that survives: 36 bases in frame from base 1. The germline ends are 9 bases apart after V is trimmed by 3 bases and J by 8 bases. According to the germline V gene, CDR1 reads KGHDR and CDR2 reads SFDVKD. TCRbeta CDR3 regions were amplified from genomic DNA using the immunoSEQ Assay, a bias-controlled multiplex PCR. As for the original processing: Nucleated cell counts per sample were estimated from amplification of reference gene primers within the assay. To quantify the absolute abundance of each unique TCRbeta CDR3 rearrangement, sequence reads were collapsed and filtered. Productive Simpson clonality was computed per sample as the square root of Simpson's diversity index over productive rearrangements. As stored in TCRdb, this immuneACCESS dataset retains in-frame rearrangements with V and J assigned. A fraction of the clones does not appear; measured against another copy, unresolved V genes explain less than half of the discrepancy, and the remainder lacks a known reason. The V and J calls and clone size are taken from that table; D and trimming were inferred from the DNA. The sample table holds some 310,000 clones, of which about 90% were seen once. Jointly, the top ten make up approximately 2.9% of the sample.

The chain employs TRBV24-1 and TRBJ1-2; the best D guess is TRBD1, with 5 bases matching. The sample taken for sequencing was peripheral blood. The source of this sequence is a woman in her 30s with COVID-19, enrolled during active disease. The CDR3 region has the sequence CATSDKGVGYTF. The nucleotide sequence reads TGTGCCACCAGTGATAAAGGGGTAGGCTACACCTTC.